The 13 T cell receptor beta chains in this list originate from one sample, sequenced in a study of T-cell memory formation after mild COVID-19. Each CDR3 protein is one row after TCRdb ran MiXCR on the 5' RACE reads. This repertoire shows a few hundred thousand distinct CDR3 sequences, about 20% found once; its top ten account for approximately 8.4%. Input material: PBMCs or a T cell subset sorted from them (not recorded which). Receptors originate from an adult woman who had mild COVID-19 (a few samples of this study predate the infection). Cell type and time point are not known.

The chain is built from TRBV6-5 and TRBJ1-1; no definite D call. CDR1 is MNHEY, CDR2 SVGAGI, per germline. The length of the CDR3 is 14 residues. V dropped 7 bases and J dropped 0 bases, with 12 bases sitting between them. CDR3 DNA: TGTGCCAGCACACCCGGACGGATGAACACTGAAGCTTTCTTT. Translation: CASTPGRMNTEAFF.

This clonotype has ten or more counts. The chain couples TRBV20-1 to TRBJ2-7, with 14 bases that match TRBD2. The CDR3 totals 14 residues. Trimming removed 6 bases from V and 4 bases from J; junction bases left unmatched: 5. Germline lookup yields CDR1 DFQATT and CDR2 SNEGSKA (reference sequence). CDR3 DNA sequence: TGCAGTGCGCAGACTAGCGGGGGGGGATACGAGCAGTACTTC. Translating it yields CSAQTSGGGYEQYF.

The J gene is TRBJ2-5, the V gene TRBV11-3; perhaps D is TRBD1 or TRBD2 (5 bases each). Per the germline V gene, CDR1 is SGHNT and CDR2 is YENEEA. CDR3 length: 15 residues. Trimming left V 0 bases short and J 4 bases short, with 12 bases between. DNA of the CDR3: TGTGCCAGCAGCTTAGATTCGAGGGGAAGAGAGACCCAGTACTTC. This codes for CASSLDSRGRETQYF.

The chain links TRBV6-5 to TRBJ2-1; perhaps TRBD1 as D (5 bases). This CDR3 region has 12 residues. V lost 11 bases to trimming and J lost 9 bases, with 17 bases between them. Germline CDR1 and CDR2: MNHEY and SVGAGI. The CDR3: CAGRTGQGEQFF. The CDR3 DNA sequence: TGTGCCGGTCGGACGGGTCAGGGTGAGCAGTTCTTC.

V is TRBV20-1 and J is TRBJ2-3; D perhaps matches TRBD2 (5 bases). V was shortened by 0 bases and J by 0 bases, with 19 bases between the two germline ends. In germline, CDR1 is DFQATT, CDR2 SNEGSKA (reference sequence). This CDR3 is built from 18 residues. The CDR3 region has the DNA TGCAGTGCTAGAGATCTGGGTAGCGCCGATTCTAGCACAGATACGCAGTATTTT. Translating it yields CSARDLGSADSSTDTQYF.

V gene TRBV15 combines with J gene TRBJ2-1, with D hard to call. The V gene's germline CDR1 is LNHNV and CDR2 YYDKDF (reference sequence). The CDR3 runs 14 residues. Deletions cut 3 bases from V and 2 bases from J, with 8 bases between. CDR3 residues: CATSRDGAYNEQFF. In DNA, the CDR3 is TGTGCCACCAGCAGGGACGGAGCCTACAATGAGCAGTTCTTC.

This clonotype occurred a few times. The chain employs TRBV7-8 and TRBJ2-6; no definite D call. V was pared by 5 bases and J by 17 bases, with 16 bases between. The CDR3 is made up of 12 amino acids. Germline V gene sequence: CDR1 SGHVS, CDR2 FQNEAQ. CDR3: CASSLSGSHMTF. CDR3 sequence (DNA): TGTGCCAGCAGCCTATCCGGGTCCCATATGACTTTC.

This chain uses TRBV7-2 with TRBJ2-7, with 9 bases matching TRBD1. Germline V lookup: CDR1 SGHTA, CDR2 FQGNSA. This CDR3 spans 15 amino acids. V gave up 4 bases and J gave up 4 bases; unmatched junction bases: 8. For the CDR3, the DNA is TGTGCCAGCAGCTGGATCCGGGACAGGGCGTACGAGCAGTACTTC. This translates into CASSWIRDRAYEQYF.

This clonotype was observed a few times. DNA of the CDR3: TGCGCCAGCAGCTCGGCTAGCCCCCCTAGCTACAATGAGCAGTTCTTC. This gives the protein CASSSASPPSYNEQFF. The chain uses TRBV5-1 and TRBJ2-1, with D possibly TRBD2 on 5 matching bases. V dropped 3 bases and J dropped 3 bases, with 16 bases sitting between them. The germline gives CDR1 SGHRS, CDR2 YFSETQ. The CDR3 spans 16 residues.

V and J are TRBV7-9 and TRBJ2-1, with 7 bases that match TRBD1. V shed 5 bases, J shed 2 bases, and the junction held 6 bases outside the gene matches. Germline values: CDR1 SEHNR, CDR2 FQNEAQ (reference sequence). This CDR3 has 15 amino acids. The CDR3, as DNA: TGTGCCAGCAGCCAAGACAGGGCTACCTACAATGAGCAGTTCTTC. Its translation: CASSQDRATYNEQFF.

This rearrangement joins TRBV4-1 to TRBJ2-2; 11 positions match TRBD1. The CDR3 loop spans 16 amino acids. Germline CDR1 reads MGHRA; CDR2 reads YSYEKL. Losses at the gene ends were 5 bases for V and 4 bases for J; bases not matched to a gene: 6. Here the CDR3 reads CASSYPGQGVTGELFF. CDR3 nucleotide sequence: TGCGCCAGCAGCTATCCGGGACAGGGGGTCACCGGGGAGCTGTTTTTT.

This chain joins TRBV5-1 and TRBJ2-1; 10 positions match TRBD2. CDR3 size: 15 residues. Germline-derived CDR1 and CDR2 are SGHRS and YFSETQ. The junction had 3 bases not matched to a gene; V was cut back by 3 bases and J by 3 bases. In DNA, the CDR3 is TGCGCCAGCAGCTCCGTAGCGGGGGGCTACAATGAGCAGTTCTTC. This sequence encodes CASSSVAGGYNEQFF.

DNA for the CDR3: TGTGCCAGCAGTTTAAGCGGGAGGGTTATCAATGAGCAGTTCTTC. Translating gives CASSLSGRVINEQFF. The chain employs TRBV12-3 or TRBV12-4 and TRBJ2-1; 10 nucleotides align to TRBD2. This CDR3 is 15 amino acids long. V shed 2 bases, J shed 6 bases, and the junction held 4 bases outside the gene matches.